This T cell receptor beta chain derives from a study of blood T cell repertoires in COVID-19. Study-wide background: There were acute and convalescent COVID-19 samples, and they came from the United States, Italy and Spain. T cells, B-cell-depleted T cells, or PBMCs provided the cDNA or gDNA that served as material.

Authors' data handling: Reference gene primer amplification yielded estimated nucleated cell counts. This table comes from immunoSEQ multiplex PCR, and its TCRdb copy is limited to in-frame clones, with some not included. The V and J calls and the clone size are those of that table, but D and trimming were determined from the DNA. The table lists about 53,000 clones, roughly 79% of them singletons. The CDR3 has 15 residues. Germline trimming cut 3 bases from V and 5 bases from J; bases unmatched to any gene: 3. Germline values: CDR1 ENHRY, CDR2 SYGVKD. The chain combines TRBV10-3 with TRBJ1-5; 11 bases match TRBD1. Sequencing was performed on peripheral blood. The receptor was derived from a human donor in a cohort sampled during active COVID-19. The CDR3 reads CAISDGTGGDQPQHF. The CDR3 DNA reads as TGTGCCATCAGTGACGGGACAGGGGGGGATCAGCCCCAGCATTTT.